This T cell receptor beta chain stems from a study of T cells in Graves' hyperthyroidism and ophthalmopathy. Turning to the study itself: Pretreatment peripheral blood was obtained at initial diagnosis. Study-wide findings and caveats: Ophthalmopathy got predicted by the model a median 6.5 months before its onset.

This clonotype occurred many times. Its specificity is unknown. Ophthalmopathy patients had Clinical Activity Score at least 3, NOSPECS grade at least 4, duration under 3 months. The authors obtained PBMCs from around 11 ml of fresh peripheral blood. RNA transcripts provided the source from which TCR beta CDR3 regions were amplified. RT-PCR in the first round (using the HTBI primer set) targeted the TCR CDR3. TCRdb reprocessed the multiplex PCR reads with MiXCR, giving one entry per CDR3 protein. The repertoire holds hundreds of thousands of distinct CDR3 sequences, with about 14% as singletons. The receptor comes from a woman between 45 and 65 years old with Graves' ophthalmopathy. Sequenced input: blood.

CDR3 nucleotide sequence: TGTGCCAGCAGTCTGGGGGCGGGACAAGGGACAGATACGCAGTATTTT. Translating it yields CASSLGAGQGTDTQYF. The V call is TRBV2, the J call TRBJ2-3; D tentatively reads TRBD1 or TRBD2 (6 bases each). The V end lost 5 bases, the J end lost 3 bases, and 18 bases lay between the germline ends. Germline CDR1 is SNHLY and CDR2 is FYNNEI. The CDR3 has 16 residues.